This T cell receptor (beta chain) emerged from a study of T cells in Graves' hyperthyroidism and ophthalmopathy. General observations from the study: Appearing also in blood were most of the thyroid clonotypes expanded above 0.001.

Germline V gives CDR1 MNHEY, CDR2 SVGAGI. V lost 3 bases to trimming and J lost 7 bases, with 15 bases between them. The CDR3 spans 14 residues. Amplification yielded TCR beta CDR3 regions, with RNA transcripts as the source. TCR CDR3 underwent first-round RT-PCR with the HTBI primer set. MiXCR, applied by TCRdb to the multiplex PCR reads, yields one record per CDR3 protein. In the table there are some 600,000 distinct CDR3 sequences, about half of which are singletons. Note on this clonotype: The antigen is not known.

V gene TRBV6-5 combines with J gene TRBJ1-2, with D perhaps matching TRBD1 (6 bases). The sequenced sample consisted of peripheral blood or thyroid tissue (not recorded which). This TCR derives from a woman younger than 35 with Graves' hyperthyroidism. Here the CDR3 reads CASSYTGTRSGYTF. CDR3 nucleotides: TGTGCCAGCAGTTATACAGGGACCCGCAGTGGCTACACCTTC.